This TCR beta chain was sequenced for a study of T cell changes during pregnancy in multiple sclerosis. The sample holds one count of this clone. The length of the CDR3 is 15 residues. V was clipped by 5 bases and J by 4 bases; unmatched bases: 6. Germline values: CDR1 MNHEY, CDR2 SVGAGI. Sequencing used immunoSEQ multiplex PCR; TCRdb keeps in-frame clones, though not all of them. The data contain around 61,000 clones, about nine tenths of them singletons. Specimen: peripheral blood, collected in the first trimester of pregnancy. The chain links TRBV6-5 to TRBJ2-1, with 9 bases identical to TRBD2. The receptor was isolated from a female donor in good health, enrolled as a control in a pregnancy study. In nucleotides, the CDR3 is TGTGCCAGCAGTCGCCCACTAGCGGGTTACAATGAGCAGTTCTTC. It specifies CASSRPLAGYNEQFF.